Reported below is one T cell receptor beta chain. The antigen remains unidentified. CDR3 length equals 11 residues. V dropped 9 bases and J dropped 5; count of bases not matched to a gene: 3. CDR1 MNHEY and CDR2 SMNVEV come from the germline V gene (reference sequence). These data originate in a study of shared clonotypes between healthy human individuals. TCRdb's table, derived via immunoSEQ multiplex PCR, lists solely in-frame clones and lacks some. The sample consists of around 600,000 clones, roughly 97% of them appearing once. Study findings and constraints: Donor scarcity curtailed the genetic and exposure-history diversity represented herein.

The TCR was taken from a woman aged 30 to 39 in good health. The sequenced sample was naive CD4+ T cells sorted from blood. The sample's subset: CD45RA+ positively selected. The rearrangement joins TRBV27 to TRBJ1-2; 7 nucleotides agree with TRBD1. The CDR3 nucleotides read TGTGCCAGACAGGGGTGGTATGGCTACACCTTC. Its protein product is CARQGWYGYTF.